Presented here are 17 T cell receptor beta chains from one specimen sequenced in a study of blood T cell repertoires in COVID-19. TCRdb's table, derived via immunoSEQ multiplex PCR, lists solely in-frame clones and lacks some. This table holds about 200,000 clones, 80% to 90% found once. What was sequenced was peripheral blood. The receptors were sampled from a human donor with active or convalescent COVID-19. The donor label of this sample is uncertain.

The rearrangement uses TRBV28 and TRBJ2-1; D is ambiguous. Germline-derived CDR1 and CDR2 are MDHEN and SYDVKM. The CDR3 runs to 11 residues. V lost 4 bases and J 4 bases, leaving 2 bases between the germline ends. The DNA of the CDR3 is TGTGCCAGCAGTTCATACAATGAGCAGTTCTTC. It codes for CASSSYNEQFF.

This chain's CDR3 is CASSEGAGFFPYNEQFF. Here the CDR3 DNA reads TGTGCCAGCAGTGAAGGGGCGGGGTTTTTCCCCTACAATGAGCAGTTCTTC. The chain recombines TRBV6-1 with TRBJ2-1; D is possibly TRBD2 (6 bases). Trimming took 1 base from V and 2 from J, leaving 15 bases between them. Germline loops: CDR1 MNHNS, CDR2 SASEGT. The CDR3 has 17 amino acids.

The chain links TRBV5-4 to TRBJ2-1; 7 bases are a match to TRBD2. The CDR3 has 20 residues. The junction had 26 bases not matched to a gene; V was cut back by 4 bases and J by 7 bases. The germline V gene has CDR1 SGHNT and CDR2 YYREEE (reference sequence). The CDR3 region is CASSLTWVAGASGVGNEQFF. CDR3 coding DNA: TGTGCCAGCAGCCTAACGTGGGTTGCGGGCGCTAGCGGAGTAGGGAATGAGCAGTTCTTC.

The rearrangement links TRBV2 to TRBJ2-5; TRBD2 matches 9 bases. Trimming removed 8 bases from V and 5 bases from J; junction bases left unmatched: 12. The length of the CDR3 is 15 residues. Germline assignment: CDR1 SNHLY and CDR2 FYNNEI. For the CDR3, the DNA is TGTGCCAGCGGAGGGCTAGCGGGACCGGGGGAGACCCAGTACTTC. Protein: CASGGLAGPGETQYF.

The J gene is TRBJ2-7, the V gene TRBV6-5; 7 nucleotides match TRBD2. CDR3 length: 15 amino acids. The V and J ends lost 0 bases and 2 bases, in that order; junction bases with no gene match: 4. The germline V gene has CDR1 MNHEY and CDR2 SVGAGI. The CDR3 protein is CASSYSWGGPYEQYF. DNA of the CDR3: TGTGCCAGCAGTTACTCGTGGGGGGGTCCCTACGAGCAGTACTTC.

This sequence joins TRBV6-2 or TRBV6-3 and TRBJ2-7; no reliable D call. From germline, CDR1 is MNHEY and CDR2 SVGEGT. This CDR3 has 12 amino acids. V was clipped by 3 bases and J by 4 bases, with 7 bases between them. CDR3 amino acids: CASSYERYEQYF. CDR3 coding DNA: TGTGCCAGCAGTTATGAGCGTTACGAGCAGTACTTC.

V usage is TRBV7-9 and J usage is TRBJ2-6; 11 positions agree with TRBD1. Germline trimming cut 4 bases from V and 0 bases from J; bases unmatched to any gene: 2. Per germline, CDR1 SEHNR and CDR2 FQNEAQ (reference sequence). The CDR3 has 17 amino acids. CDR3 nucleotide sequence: TGTGCCAGCAGCTCGGGACAGGGGGACTCTGGGGCCAACGTCCTGACTTTC. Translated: CASSSGQGDSGANVLTF.

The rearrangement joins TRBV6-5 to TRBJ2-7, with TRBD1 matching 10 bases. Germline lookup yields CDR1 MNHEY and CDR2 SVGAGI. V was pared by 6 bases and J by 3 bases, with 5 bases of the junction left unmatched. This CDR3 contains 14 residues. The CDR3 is CASRRQGAFYEQYF. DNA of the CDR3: TGTGCCAGCAGGCGACAGGGGGCTTTCTACGAGCAGTACTTC.

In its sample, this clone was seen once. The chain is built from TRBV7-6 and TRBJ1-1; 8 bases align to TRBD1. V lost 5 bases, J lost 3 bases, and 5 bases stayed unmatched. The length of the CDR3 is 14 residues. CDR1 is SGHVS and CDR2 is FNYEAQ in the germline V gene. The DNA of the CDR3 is TGTGCCAGCAGCCTTGGGACAGGCGACACTGAAGCTTTCTTT. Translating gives CASSLGTGDTEAFF.

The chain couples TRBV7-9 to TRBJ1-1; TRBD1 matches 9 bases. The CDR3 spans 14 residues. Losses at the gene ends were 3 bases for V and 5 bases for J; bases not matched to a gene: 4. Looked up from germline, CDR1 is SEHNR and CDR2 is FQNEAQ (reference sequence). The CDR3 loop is CASSLGQGRTEAFF. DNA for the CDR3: TGTGCCAGCAGCTTGGGACAGGGTCGGACTGAAGCTTTCTTT.

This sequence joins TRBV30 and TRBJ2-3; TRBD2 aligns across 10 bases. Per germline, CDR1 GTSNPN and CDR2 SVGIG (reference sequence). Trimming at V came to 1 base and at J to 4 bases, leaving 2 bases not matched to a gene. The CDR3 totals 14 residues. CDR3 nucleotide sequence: TGTGCCTGGAGTGCAGCGGGGGGGCCAGATACGCAGTATTTT. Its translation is CAWSAAGGPDTQYF.

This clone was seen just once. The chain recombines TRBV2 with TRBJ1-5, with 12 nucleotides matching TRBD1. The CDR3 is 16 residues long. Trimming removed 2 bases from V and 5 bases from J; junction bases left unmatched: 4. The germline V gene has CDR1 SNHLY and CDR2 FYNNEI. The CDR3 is CASSETGTGGHQPQHF. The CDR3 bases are TGTGCCAGCAGTGAAACCGGGACAGGGGGCCATCAGCCCCAGCATTTT.

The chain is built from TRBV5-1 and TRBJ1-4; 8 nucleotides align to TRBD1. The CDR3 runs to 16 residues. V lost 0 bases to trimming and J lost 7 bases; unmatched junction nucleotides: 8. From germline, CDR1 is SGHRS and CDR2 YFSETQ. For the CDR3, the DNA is TGCGCCAGCAGCTTGGGACAGGGGTCAAAGGCTGAAAAACTGTTTTTT. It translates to CASSLGQGSKAEKLFF.

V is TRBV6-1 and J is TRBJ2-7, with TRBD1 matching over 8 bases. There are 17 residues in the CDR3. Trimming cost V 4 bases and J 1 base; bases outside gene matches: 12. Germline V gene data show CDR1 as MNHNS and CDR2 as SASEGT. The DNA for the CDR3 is TGTGCCAGCAGTGGACACACAGGGGGTCTCAGGTCCTACGAGCAGTACTTC. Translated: CASSGHTGGLRSYEQYF.

CDR3 loop: CATSTLVEQYF. In DNA form, the CDR3 reads TGTGCCACCTCCACCCTAGTGGAGCAGTACTTC. The genes are TRBV2 and TRBJ2-7, with D unclear. V lost 10 bases and J 7 bases, leaving 14 bases between the germline ends. Germline V gives CDR1 SNHLY, CDR2 FYNNEI. This CDR3 has 11 residues.

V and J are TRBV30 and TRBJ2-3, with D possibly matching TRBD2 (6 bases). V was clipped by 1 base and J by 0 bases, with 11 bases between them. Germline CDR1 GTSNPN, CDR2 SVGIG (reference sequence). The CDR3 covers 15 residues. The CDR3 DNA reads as TGTGCCTGGAGTGCCGGGGGAACTAGCACAGATACGCAGTATTTT. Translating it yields CAWSAGGTSTDTQYF.

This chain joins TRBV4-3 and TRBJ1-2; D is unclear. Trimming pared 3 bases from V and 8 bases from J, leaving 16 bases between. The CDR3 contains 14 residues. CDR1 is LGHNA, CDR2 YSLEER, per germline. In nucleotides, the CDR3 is TGCGCCAGCAGCCACCCCGGGAAGGCAGGCGGCTACACCTTC. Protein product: CASSHPGKAGGYTF.